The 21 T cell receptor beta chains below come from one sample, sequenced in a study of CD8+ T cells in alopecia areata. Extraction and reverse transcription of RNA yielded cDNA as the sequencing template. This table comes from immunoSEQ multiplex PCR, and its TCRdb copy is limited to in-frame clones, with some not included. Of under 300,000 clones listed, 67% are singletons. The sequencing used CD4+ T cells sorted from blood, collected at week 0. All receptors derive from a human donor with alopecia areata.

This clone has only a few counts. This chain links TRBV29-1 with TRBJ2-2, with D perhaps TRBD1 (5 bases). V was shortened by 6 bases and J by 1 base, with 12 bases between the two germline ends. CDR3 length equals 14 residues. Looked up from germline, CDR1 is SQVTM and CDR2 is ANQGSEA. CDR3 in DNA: TGCAGCGTGCGACAGATCGAGAACACCGGGGAGCTGTTTTTT. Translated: CSVRQIENTGELFF.

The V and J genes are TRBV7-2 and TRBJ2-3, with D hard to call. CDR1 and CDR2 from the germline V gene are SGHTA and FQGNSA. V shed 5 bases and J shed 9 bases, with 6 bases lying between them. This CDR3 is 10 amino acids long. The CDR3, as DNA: TGTGCCAGCAGCAGGAGCACGCAGTATTTT. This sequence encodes CASSRSTQYF.

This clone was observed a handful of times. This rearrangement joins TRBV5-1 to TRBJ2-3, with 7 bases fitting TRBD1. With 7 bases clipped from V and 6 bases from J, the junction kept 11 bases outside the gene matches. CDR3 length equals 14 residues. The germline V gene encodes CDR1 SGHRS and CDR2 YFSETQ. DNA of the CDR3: TGCGCCAGCTCCCTGACAGGGCGACGGGATACGCAGTATTTT. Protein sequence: CASSLTGRRDTQYF.

The CDR3 reads CAWRDSGSNQPQHF. Written as DNA, the CDR3 is TGTGCCTGGAGGGACTCAGGTAGCAATCAGCCCCAGCATTTT. The chain carries TRBV30 and TRBJ1-5; D is unclear. The CDR3 totals 14 residues. Trimming stripped 3 bases from V and 0 bases from J, with 9 bases between. From germline, CDR1 is GTSNPN and CDR2 SVGIG (reference sequence).

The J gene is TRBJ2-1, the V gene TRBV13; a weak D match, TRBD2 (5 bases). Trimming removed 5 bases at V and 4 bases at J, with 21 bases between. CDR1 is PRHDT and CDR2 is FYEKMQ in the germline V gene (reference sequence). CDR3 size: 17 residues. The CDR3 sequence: CASSLPFGEPGYNEQFF. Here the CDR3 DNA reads TGTGCCAGCAGCCTCCCGTTTGGGGAACCGGGATACAATGAGCAGTTCTTC.

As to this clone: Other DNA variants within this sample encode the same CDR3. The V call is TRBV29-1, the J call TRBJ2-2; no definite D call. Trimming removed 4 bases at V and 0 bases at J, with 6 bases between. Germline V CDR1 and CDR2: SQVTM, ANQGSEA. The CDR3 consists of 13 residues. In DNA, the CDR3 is TGCAGCGTTGGAAGACCGAACACCGGGGAGCTGTTTTTT. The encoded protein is CSVGRPNTGELFF.

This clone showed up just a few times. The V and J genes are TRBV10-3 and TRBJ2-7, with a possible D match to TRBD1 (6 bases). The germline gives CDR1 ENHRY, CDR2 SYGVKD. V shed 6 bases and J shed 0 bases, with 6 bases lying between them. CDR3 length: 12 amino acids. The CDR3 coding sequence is TGTGCCATCAGGGACAGCTCCTACGAGCAGTACTTC. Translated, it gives CAIRDSSYEQYF.

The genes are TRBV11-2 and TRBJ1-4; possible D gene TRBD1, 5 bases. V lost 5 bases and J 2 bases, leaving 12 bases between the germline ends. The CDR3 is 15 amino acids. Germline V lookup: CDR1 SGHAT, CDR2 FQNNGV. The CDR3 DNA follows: TGTGCCAGCAGCGTAGGGACGAGGACTAATGAAAAACTGTTTTTT. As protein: CASSVGTRTNEKLFF. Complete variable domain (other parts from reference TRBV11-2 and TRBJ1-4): EAGVAQSPRYKIIEKRQSVAFWCNPISGHATLYWYQQILGQGPKLLIQFQNNGVVDDSQLPKDRFSAERLKGVDSTLKIQPAKLEDSAVYLCASSVGTRTNEKLFFGSGTQLSVL.

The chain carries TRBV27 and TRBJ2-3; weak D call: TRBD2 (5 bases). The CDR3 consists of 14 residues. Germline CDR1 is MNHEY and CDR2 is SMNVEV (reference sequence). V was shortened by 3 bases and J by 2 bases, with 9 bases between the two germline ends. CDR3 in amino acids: CASSFTGFTDTQYF. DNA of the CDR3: TGTGCCAGCAGTTTCACGGGGTTCACAGATACGCAGTATTTT.

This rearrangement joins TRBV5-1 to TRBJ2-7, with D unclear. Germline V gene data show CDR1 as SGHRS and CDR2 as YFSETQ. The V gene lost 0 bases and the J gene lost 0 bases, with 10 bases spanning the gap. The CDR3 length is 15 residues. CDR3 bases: TGCGCCAGCAGCTTGGTTCGGGCTAGCTCCTACGAGCAGTACTTC. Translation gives CASSLVRASSYEQYF.

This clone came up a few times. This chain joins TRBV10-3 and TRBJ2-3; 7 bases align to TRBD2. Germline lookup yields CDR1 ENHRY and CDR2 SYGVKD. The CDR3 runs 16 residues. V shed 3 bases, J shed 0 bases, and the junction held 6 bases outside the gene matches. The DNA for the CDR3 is TGTGCCATCAGTGACCCTAGCGGAGCTAGCACAGATACGCAGTATTTT. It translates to CAISDPSGASTDTQYF.

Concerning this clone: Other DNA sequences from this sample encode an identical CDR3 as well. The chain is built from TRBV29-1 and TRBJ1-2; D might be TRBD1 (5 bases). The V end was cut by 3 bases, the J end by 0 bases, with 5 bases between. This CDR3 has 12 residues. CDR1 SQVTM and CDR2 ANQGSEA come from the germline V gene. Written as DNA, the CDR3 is TGCAGCGTTGACAGGGCTAACTATGGCTACACCTTC. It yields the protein CSVDRANYGYTF.

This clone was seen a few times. The CDR3 reads CASSLGPPNTGELFF. CDR3 in DNA: TGCGCCAGCAGCTTGGGTCCCCCGAACACCGGGGAGCTGTTTTTT. The chain links TRBV5-1 to TRBJ2-2; D is undetermined. CDR1 and CDR2 from the germline V gene are SGHRS and YFSETQ. There are 15 residues in the CDR3. V was shortened by 0 bases and J by 0 bases, with 6 bases between the two germline ends.

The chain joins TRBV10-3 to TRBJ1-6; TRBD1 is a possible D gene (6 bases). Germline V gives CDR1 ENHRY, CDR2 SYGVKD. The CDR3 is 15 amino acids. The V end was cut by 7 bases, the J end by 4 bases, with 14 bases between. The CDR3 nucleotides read TGTGCCATCAAAACCAGGGGAGTTTATAATTCACCCCTCCACTTT. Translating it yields CAIKTRGVYNSPLHF.

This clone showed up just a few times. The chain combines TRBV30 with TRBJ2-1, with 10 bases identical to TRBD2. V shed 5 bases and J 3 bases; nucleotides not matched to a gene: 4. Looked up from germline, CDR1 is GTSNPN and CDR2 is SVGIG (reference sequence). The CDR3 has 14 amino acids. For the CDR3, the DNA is TGTGCCTGGTGCCGGACTAGCGGCTACAATGAGCAGTTCTTC. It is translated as CAWCRTSGYNEQFF.

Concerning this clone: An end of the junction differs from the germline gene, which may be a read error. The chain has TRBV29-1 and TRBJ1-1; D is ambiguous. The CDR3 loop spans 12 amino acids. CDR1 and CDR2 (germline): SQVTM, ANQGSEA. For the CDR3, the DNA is TGCAGCGTAGAAGCCCAGAACACTGAAGCTTTCTTT. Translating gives CSVEAQNTEAFF.

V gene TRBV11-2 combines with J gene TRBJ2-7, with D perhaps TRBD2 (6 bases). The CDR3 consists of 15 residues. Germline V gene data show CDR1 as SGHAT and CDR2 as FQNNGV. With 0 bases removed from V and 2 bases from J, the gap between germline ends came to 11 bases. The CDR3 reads CASSLDRPGAYEQYF. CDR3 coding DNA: TGTGCCAGCAGCTTAGATCGCCCGGGGGCCTACGAGCAGTACTTC.

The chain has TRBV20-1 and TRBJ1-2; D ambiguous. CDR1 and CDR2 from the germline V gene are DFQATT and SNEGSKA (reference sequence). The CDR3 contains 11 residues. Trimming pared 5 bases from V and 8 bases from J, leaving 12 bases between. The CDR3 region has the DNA TGCAGTGCTCCGGACCAAGGGGGCTACACCTTC. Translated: CSAPDQGGYTF.

The CDR3 DNA reads TGTGCCATCCAGGGCAGGGATAATTCACCCCTCCACTTT. As protein: CAIQGRDNSPLHF. The rearrangement joins TRBV7-2 to TRBJ1-6, with a tentative D call TRBD1 (5 bases). The CDR3 runs 13 residues. CDR1 SGHTA and CDR2 FQGNSA come from the germline V gene. The V end was cut by 10 bases, the J end by 5 bases, with 12 bases between.

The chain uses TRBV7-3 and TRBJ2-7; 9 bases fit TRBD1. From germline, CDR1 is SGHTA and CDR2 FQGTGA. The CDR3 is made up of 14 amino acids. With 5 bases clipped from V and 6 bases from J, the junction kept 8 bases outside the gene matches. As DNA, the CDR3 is TGTGCCAGCAGCCCATCGGGACAGGGCTTCGAGCAGTACTTC. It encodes CASSPSGQGFEQYF.

For the CDR3, the DNA is TGTGCCACAGGGCCCTGGGGCAATCAGCCCCAGCATTTT. Translating it yields CATGPWGNQPQHF. The rearrangement links TRBV19 to TRBJ1-5, with a weak D call TRBD1 (5 bases). With 10 bases removed from V and 2 bases from J, the gap between germline ends came to 12 bases. The CDR3 loop spans 13 amino acids. Germline V gene data show CDR1 as LNHDA and CDR2 as SQIVND (reference sequence).